This T cell receptor beta chain stems from a study of blood T cell repertoires in COVID-19. This study enrolled people aged about 18 to 90 from about two dozen US geographic areas. This CDR3 is 12 amino acids long. The germline V gene encodes CDR1 LNHDA and CDR2 SQIVND (reference sequence). Between the trimmed V and J ends, which lost 7 bases and 5 bases, there was a span of 11 bases. Per the authors' pipeline: Reference gene primer amplification gave nucleated cell count estimates. Some clones are missing from TCRdb's copy, which holds only in-frame ones; the method was immunoSEQ multiplex PCR. V and J calls and clone size are those listed in that table; D and trimming were worked out from the DNA. The repertoire holds 250,000 to 300,000 clones, with around 83% as singletons.

This sequence originates from a man aged 40-50 years who had been exposed to COVID-19. Material: PBMCs or T cells enriched from blood (not recorded which). The gene calls are TRBV19 and TRBJ1-1; possible D gene TRBD1, 5 bases. The CDR3 DNA is TGTGCCAGTAAAGGGACTCCTACTGAAGCTTTCTTT. It codes for CASKGTPTEAFF.